Listed here are 4 T cell receptor beta chains from one sample, sequenced in a study of human T cells and chemical hapten exposure (dated by TCRdb to the early 2020s). The time point label on this specimen signifies: patch test 3, about 24 weeks after DPC sensitization. This specimen's treatment or condition label, per the study, means: therapeutic diphenylcyclopropenone sensitization with weekly scalp DPC. Receptor libraries were prepared by RACE. Reads for this sample came from a NextSeq 500. TCRdb itself trimmed the public reads at Q25 with fastp, ran MiXCR and retained productive beta chains. A single entry per CDR3 protein holds the most common genes and DNA from its merged rows. A total of roughly 200,000 distinct CDR3 sequences appear in this sample, about 25% of them only once. The ten biggest clones cover roughly 2.3% of the sample. Sequenced material: whole blood, taken in connection with sensitization to the hapten diphenylcyclopropenone (DPC). These receptors were collected from a middle-aged woman with alopecia areata. Some clones in this sample may be carry-over from other donors' samples.

The chain carries TRBV3-1 and TRBJ1-1; D unresolved. The CDR3 spans 13 residues. V lost 2 bases to trimming and J lost 7 bases, with 11 bases between them. Germline V gene lookup returns CDR1 LGHDT and CDR2 YNNKEL (reference sequence). CDR3 region: CASSQNTNREAFF. CDR3 DNA sequence: TGTGCCAGCAGCCAAAACACCAACCGTGAAGCTTTCTTT.

V gene TRBV28 combines with J gene TRBJ2-7; either TRBD1 or TRBD2 may fit D (7 bases each). The CDR3 is made up of 14 amino acids. Germline loops: CDR1 MDHEN, CDR2 SYDVKM. Trimming shortened V by 2 bases and J by 5 bases, and 13 bases separated the two germline ends. CDR3 residues: CASSLGGGGNEQYF. In DNA form, the CDR3 reads TGTGCCAGCAGTTTAGGGGGAGGGGGCAACGAGCAGTACTTC.

Comment on this clonotype: One end of the junction varies from germline; a read error may be responsible. The chain joins TRBV5-6 to TRBJ2-1, with 9 bases aligning to TRBD2. This CDR3 is 16 amino acids long. CDR1 is SGHDT and CDR2 is YYEEEE in the germline V gene. The CDR3 nucleotides are TGTGCCAGCGGCTTGGCTATTAGCGGGAGTTACAATGAGCAGTTCTTC. Its translation is CASGLAISGSYNEQFF.

This clonotype was seen more than once but under ten times. The rearrangement joins TRBV5-4 to TRBJ1-4; D not certain. The V and J ends lost 4 bases and 8 bases respectively, with 15 bases between them. CDR1 is SGHNT and CDR2 is YYREEE in the germline V gene (reference sequence). The CDR3 totals 14 residues. CDR3 amino acids: CASSPGKREEKLFF. CDR3 DNA sequence: TGTGCCAGCAGCCCCGGAAAGAGGGAGGAAAAACTGTTTTTT.